The 20 T cell receptor beta chains below were found in one sample sequenced in a study of blood T cell repertoires in COVID-19. Repertoires were generated with immunoSEQ multiplex PCR, while TCRdb's copy carries only in-frame clones and drops some. The sample has 200,000 or so clones, 80% to 90% seen once; the top ten hold over 3%. Sample: PBMCs or T cells enriched from blood (not recorded which). Source of these receptors: a woman aged 40 to 49 with acute COVID-19.

This clone was counted once. V gene TRBV7-9 combines with J gene TRBJ2-5, with 11 nucleotides matching TRBD2. Trimming at V came to 3 bases and at J to 4 bases, leaving 7 bases not matched to a gene. The CDR3 extends over 16 amino acids. CDR1 SEHNR and CDR2 FQNEAQ come from the germline V gene (reference sequence). CDR3 in DNA: TGTGCCAGCAGCTTCTTTAGCGGGGGGGCATCAGAGACCCAGTACTTC. Translated: CASSFFSGGASETQYF.

This rearrangement joins TRBV2 to TRBJ1-3; a weak D match, TRBD1 (5 bases). The CDR3 has 13 amino acids. Trimming stripped 6 bases from V and 7 bases from J, with 13 bases between. Germline assignment: CDR1 SNHLY and CDR2 FYNNEI. The CDR3 here is CASSGGLGNTIYF. The CDR3 DNA reads as TGTGCCAGCAGCGGGGGTCTCGGGAACACCATATATTTT.

This rearrangement joins TRBV29-1 to TRBJ1-1, with D unresolved. The CDR3 extends over 13 amino acids. Trimming removed 4 bases at V and 5 bases at J, with 14 bases between. Germline CDR1 SQVTM, CDR2 ANQGSEA. Here the CDR3 DNA reads TGCAGCGTTGGGGAGGGCCTGGGGACTGAAGCTTTCTTT. It specifies CSVGEGLGTEAFF.

CDR3 sequence (DNA): TGTGCCAGTACCCCCGGGGTTCTGCCGACAAATGAAGCTTTCTTT. Translating gives CASTPGVLPTNEAFF. The chain links TRBV19 to TRBJ1-1; D uncertain. V was trimmed by 7 bases and J by 7 bases, leaving 22 bases between them. There are 15 residues in the CDR3. Germline V gene sequence: CDR1 LNHDA, CDR2 SQIVND (reference sequence).

A single count supports this clone. The chain uses TRBV2 and TRBJ1-6; 7 bases are a match to TRBD1. The CDR3 contains 14 residues. V trimming: 6 bases; J trimming: 10 bases; junction bases outside the gene matches: 9. Germline loops: CDR1 SNHLY, CDR2 FYNNEI. The CDR3 here is CASSAEGAGSPLHF. The CDR3 nucleotides read TGTGCCAGCAGCGCTGAGGGGGCTGGGTCACCCCTCCACTTT.

This clone appeared a few times. The chain carries TRBV6-2 or TRBV6-3 and TRBJ1-2, with 8 bases that match TRBD1. V was clipped by 6 bases and J by 8 bases; unmatched bases: 17. The CDR3 runs 16 residues. The germline CDR1 and CDR2 sequences are MNHEY and SVGEGT. The CDR3 loop reads CASSPLGQGPGKGYTF. As DNA, the CDR3 is TGTGCCAGCAGCCCTCTTGGACAGGGACCTGGTAAGGGCTACACCTTC.

This clone was observed a single time. The chain joins TRBV2 to TRBJ2-1; 8 bases align to TRBD2. V trimming: 6 bases; J trimming: 8 bases; junction bases outside the gene matches: 6. Germline values: CDR1 SNHLY, CDR2 FYNNEI. The CDR3 runs 13 residues. DNA for the CDR3: TGTGCCAGCAGCCCGACTAGCGAGGATGAGCAGTTCTTC. Protein: CASSPTSEDEQFF.

The CDR3 region is CASSPTSGEAYEQYF. DNA for the CDR3: TGCGCCAGCAGCCCGACTAGCGGGGAGGCATACGAGCAGTACTTC. This chain joins TRBV5-1 and TRBJ2-7, with TRBD2 identical over 11 bases. Trimming removed 4 bases from V and 4 bases from J; junction bases left unmatched: 7. Per the germline V gene, CDR1 is SGHRS and CDR2 is YFSETQ. The CDR3 is 15 residues long.

The chain carries TRBV10-1 and TRBJ2-2, with a possible D match to TRBD2 (5 bases). The CDR3 is 14 amino acids. Germline V gene sequence: CDR1 WNHNN, CDR2 SYGVQD (reference sequence). V shed 5 bases and J shed 5 bases, with 12 bases lying between them. This CDR3 reads CASSKGRGTGELFF. The CDR3 nucleotides read TGCGCCAGCAGTAAAGGACGGGGTACCGGGGAGCTGTTTTTT.

This clone was detected only a few times. The chain links TRBV9 to TRBJ2-7; D is perhaps TRBD1 (6 bases). The CDR3 contains 12 residues. V lost 5 bases and J lost 6, with 12 bases in between. CDR1 SGDLS and CDR2 YYNGEE come from the germline V gene. This CDR3 is CASSPTGREQYF. In DNA, the CDR3 is TGTGCCAGCAGTCCTACAGGGCGCGAGCAGTACTTC.

The chain employs TRBV4-1 and TRBJ1-2; D unclear. Germline V CDR1 and CDR2: MGHRA, YSYEKL. The ends were cut back, 8 bases at V and 2 bases at J, with 12 bases in the middle. The CDR3 spans 13 residues. CDR3 in amino acids: CASRATANYGYTF. DNA for the CDR3: TGCGCCAGCCGAGCGACTGCCAACTATGGCTACACCTTC.

The chain carries TRBV18 and TRBJ2-1; a possible D gene is TRBD1 (5 bases). Germline lookup yields CDR1 KGHSH and CDR2 LQKENI. Trimming took off 2 bases at V and 5 bases at J, with 13 bases between the two ends. The CDR3 sequence is 15 residues long. CDR3 sequence (DNA): TGTGCCAGCTCACCATCGCAGGGCTTCCACAATGAGCAGTTCTTC. Its protein is CASSPSQGFHNEQFF.

The chain couples TRBV11-2 to TRBJ1-1; D gene uncertain. Trimming removed 4 bases at V and 0 bases at J, with 6 bases between. The V gene's germline CDR1 is SGHAT and CDR2 FQNNGV. The CDR3 has 13 amino acids. CDR3 in DNA: TGTGCCAGCAGCTCCGGTCTGAACACTGAAGCTTTCTTT. Encoded protein: CASSSGLNTEAFF.

The chain links TRBV2 to TRBJ1-2; 11 bases are a match to TRBD1. The J segment lost 5 bases and the V segment lost 6 bases, leaving 2 bases of the junction unmatched. The CDR3 is made up of 13 amino acids. CDR1 SNHLY and CDR2 FYNNEI come from the germline V gene. For the CDR3, the DNA is TGTGCCAGCAGCCGGGACAGGGGGTATGGCTACACCTTC. It translates to CASSRDRGYGYTF.

The V and J genes are TRBV5-1 and TRBJ1-2; TRBD1 matches 7 bases. V lost 4 bases, J lost 7 bases, and 10 bases stayed unmatched. The CDR3 totals 14 residues. Germline lookup yields CDR1 SGHRS and CDR2 YFSETQ. Here the CDR3 DNA reads TGCGCCAGCAGCCCGACGACAGGGACGGGTGGCTACACCTTC. This sequence encodes CASSPTTGTGGYTF.

The rearrangement joins TRBV3-1 (or the pseudogene TRBV3-2) to TRBJ2-5; tentatively, D is TRBD1 (5 bases). Germline CDR1 is LGHDT and CDR2 is YNNKEL (reference sequence). V lost 2 bases, J lost 4 bases, and 11 bases lay in between. This CDR3 has 14 amino acids. The CDR3 nucleotides read TGTGCCAGCAGCCAATATAAAGGGGCAGAGACCCAGTACTTC. As protein: CASSQYKGAETQYF.

The chain links TRBV20-1 to TRBJ1-1; D unclear. This CDR3 has 11 amino acids. Germline V CDR1 and CDR2: DFQATT, SNEGSKA (reference sequence). Trimming removed 4 bases from V and 7 bases from J, with 10 bases in between. DNA of the CDR3: TGCAGTGCTACCGAGGCGGGTGAAGCTTTCTTT. The encoded protein is CSATEAGEAFF.

The J gene is TRBJ2-5, the V gene TRBV5-1; D not certain. Germline CDR1 SGHRS, CDR2 YFSETQ. Trimming removed 2 bases from V and 2 bases from J, with 10 bases in between. The CDR3 contains 14 residues. In nucleotides, the CDR3 is TGCGCCAGCAGCTTCGGGTCTGAGCAAGAGACCCAGTACTTC. Its protein product is CASSFGSEQETQYF. Drawing the rest from reference TRBV5-1 and TRBJ2-5, the complete variable domain is KAGVTQTPRYLIKTRGQQVTLSCSPISGHRSVSWYQQTPGQGLQFLFEYFSETQRNKGNFPGRFSGRQFSNSRSEMNVSTLELGDSALYLCASSFGSEQETQYFGPGTRLLVL.

The rearrangement joins TRBV9 to TRBJ1-3; D uncertain. This CDR3 is built from 15 residues. V lost 4 bases and J lost 6, with 17 bases in between. The germline CDR1 and CDR2 sequences are SGDLS and YYNGEE. The CDR3 loop reads CASSPRPLSPNTIYF. The CDR3 region has the DNA TGTGCCAGCAGCCCTAGGCCTCTTTCTCCAAACACCATATATTTT.

This chain links TRBV5-1 with TRBJ1-4, with TRBD1 as a possible D gene (6 bases). Germline V CDR1 and CDR2: SGHRS, YFSETQ. V was pared by 7 bases and J by 3 bases, with 13 bases between. The CDR3 has 14 amino acids. The CDR3 here is CASGEQGANEKLFF. In DNA, the CDR3 is TGCGCCAGCGGGGAACAGGGCGCTAATGAAAAACTGTTTTTT.